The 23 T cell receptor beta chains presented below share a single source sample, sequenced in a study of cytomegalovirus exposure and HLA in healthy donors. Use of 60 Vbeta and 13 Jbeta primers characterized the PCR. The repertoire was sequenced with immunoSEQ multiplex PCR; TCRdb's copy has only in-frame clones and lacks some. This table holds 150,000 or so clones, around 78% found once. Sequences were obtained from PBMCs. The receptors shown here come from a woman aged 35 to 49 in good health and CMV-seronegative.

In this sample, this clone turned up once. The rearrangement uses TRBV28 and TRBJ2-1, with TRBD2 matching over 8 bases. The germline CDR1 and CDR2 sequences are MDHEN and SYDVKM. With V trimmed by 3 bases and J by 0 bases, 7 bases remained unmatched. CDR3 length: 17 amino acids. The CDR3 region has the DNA TGTGCCAGCAGTTTGGGAGCGGGAGTTAGCTCCTACAATGAGCAGTTCTTC. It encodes CASSLGAGVSSYNEQFF.

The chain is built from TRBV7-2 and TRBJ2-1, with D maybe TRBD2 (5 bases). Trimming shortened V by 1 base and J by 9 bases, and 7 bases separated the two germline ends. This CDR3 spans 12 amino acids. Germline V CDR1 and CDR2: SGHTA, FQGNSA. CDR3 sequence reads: CASSLGGGEQFF. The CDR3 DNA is TGTGCCAGCAGCTTAGGAGGAGGTGAGCAGTTCTTC.

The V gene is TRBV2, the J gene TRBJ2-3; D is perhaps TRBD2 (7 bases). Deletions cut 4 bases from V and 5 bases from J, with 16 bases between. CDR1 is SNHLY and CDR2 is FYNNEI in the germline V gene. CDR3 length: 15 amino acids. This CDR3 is CASSGQGRGGDTQYF. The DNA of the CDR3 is TGTGCCAGCAGTGGCCAAGGAAGGGGGGGAGATACGCAGTATTTT.

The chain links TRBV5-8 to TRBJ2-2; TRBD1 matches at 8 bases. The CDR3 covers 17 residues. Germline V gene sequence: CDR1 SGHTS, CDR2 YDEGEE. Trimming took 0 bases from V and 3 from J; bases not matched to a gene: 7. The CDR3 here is CASSLAQTGVDTGELFF. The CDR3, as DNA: TGTGCCAGCAGCTTGGCCCAGACAGGGGTTGACACCGGGGAGCTGTTTTTT.

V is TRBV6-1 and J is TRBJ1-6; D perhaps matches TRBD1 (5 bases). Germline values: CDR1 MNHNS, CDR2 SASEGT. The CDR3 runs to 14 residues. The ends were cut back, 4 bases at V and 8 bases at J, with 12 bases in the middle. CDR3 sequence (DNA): TGTGCCAGCAGTGTACGAGAAGGGGATTCACCCCTCCACTTT. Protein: CASSVREGDSPLHF.

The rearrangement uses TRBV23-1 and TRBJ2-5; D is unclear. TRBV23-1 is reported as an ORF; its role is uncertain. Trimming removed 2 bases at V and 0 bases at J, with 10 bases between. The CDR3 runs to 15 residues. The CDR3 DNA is TGCGCCAGCAGTCAAAGCCCACCCCACCAAGAGACCCAGTACTTC. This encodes CASSQSPPHQETQYF.

The CDR3 loop is CAWSGASHNEQFF. The CDR3 nucleotides read TGTGCCTGGAGTGGGGCTAGCCACAATGAGCAGTTCTTC. This chain uses TRBV30 with TRBJ2-1; D might be TRBD2 (5 bases). The germline gives CDR1 GTSNPN, CDR2 SVGIG (reference sequence). Trimming stripped 1 base from V and 5 bases from J, with 9 bases between. There are 13 residues in the CDR3. Drawing the rest from reference TRBV30 and TRBJ2-1, the complete variable domain is SQTIHQWPATLVQPVGSPLSLECTVEGTSNPNLYWYRQAAGRGLQLLFYSVGIGQISSEVPQNLSASRPQDRQFILSSKKLLLSDSGFYLCAWSGASHNEQFFGPGTRLTVL.

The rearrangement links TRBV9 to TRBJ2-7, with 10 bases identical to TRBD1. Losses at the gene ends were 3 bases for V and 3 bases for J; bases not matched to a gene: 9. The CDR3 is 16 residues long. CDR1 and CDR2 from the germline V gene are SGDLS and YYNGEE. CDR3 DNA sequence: TGTGCCAGCAGCGCAAATCCGGGACAGGGGTACTACGAGCAGTACTTC. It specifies CASSANPGQGYYEQYF.

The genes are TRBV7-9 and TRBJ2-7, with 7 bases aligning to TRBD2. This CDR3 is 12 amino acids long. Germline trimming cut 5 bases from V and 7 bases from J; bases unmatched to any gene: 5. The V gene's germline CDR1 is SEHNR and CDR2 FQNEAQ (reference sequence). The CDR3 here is CASSPTGGEQYF. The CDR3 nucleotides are TGTGCCAGCAGCCCGACGGGGGGTGAGCAGTACTTC.

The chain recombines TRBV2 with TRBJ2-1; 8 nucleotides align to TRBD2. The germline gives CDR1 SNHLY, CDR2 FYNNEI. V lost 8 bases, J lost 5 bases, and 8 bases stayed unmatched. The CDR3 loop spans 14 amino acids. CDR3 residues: CASGRGAVDNEQFF. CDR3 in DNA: TGTGCCAGCGGGCGGGGGGCAGTCGACAATGAGCAGTTCTTC.

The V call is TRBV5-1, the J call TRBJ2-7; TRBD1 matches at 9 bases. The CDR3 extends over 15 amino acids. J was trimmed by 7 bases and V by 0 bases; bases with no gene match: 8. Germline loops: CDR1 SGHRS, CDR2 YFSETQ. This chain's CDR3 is CASSLEGTGSTEQYF. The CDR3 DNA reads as TGCGCCAGCAGCTTGGAAGGGACAGGGTCGACGGAGCAGTACTTC.

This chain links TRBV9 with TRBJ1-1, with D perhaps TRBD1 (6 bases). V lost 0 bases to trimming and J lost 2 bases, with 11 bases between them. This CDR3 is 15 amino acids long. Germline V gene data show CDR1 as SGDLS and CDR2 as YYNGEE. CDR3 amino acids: CASSVGGGHNTEAFF. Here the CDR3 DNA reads TGTGCCAGCAGCGTAGGGGGGGGGCACAACACTGAAGCTTTCTTT.

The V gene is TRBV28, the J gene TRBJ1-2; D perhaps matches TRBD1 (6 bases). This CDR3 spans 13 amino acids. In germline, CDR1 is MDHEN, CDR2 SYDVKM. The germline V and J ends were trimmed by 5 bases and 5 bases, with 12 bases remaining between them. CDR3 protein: CASSQQGRYGYTF. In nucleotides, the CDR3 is TGTGCCAGCAGTCAACAGGGCCGGTATGGCTACACCTTC.

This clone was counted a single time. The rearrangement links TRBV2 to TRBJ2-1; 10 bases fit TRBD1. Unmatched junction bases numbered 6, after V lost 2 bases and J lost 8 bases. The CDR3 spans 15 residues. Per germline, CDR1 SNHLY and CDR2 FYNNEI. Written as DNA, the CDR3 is TGTGCCAGCAGTGAAAAGGGACAGGGGCTTTATGAGCAGTTCTTC. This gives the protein CASSEKGQGLYEQFF. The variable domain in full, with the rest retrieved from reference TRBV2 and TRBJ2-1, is EPEVTQTPSHQVTQMGQEVILRCVPISNHLYFYWYRQILGQKVEFLVSFYNNEISEKSEIFDDQFSVERPDGSNFTLKIRSTKLEDSAMYFCASSEKGQGLYEQFFGPGTRLTVL.

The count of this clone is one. The CDR3 loop is CASSINRGDRGDSNQPQHF. The CDR3 nucleotides are TGTGCCAGTAGTATTAATAGGGGGGACAGGGGGGATAGCAATCAGCCCCAGCATTTT. The J gene is TRBJ1-5, the V gene TRBV19; 11 bases align to TRBD1. The J segment lost 0 bases and the V segment lost 3 bases, leaving 10 bases of the junction unmatched. The CDR3 consists of 19 residues. CDR1 LNHDA and CDR2 SQIVND come from the germline V gene (reference sequence).

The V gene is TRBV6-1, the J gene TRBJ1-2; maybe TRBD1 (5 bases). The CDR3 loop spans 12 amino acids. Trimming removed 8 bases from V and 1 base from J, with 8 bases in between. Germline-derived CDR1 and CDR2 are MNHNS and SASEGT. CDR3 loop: CASWGDNYGYTF. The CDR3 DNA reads TGTGCCAGCTGGGGGGATAACTATGGCTACACCTTC.

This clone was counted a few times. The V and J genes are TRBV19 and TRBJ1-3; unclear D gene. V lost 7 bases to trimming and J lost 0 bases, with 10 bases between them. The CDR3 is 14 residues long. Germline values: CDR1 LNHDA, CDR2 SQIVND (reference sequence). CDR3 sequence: CASTPFSSGNTIYF. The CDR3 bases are TGTGCCAGTACTCCCTTTTCCTCTGGAAACACCATATATTTT. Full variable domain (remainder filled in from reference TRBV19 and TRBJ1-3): DGGITQSPKYLFRKEGQNVTLSCEQNLNHDAMYWYRQDPGQGLRLIYYSQIVNDFQKGDIAEGYSVSREKKESFPLTVTSAQKNPTAFYLCASTPFSSGNTIYFGEGSWLTVV.

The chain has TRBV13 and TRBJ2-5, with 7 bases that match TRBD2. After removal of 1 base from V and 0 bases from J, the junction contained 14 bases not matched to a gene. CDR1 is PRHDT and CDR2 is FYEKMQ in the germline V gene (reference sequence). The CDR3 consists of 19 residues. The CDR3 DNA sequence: TGTGCCAGCAGCTTAGCCATGCTCGGCCCCCGGGGGGACCAAGAGACCCAGTACTTC. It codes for CASSLAMLGPRGDQETQYF.

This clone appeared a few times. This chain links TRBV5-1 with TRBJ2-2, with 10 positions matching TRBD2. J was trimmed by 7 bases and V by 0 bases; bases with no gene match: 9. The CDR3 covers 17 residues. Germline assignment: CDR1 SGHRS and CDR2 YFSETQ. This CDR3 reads CASSLASSGRFGGELFF. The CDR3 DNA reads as TGCGCCAGCAGCTTGGCCAGTAGCGGGAGGTTCGGCGGGGAGCTGTTTTTT.

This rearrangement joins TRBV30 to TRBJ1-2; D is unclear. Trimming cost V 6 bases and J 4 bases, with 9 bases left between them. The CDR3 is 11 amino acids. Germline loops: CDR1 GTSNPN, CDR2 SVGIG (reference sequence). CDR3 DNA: TGTGCCTGTGCGAGGGCCTATGGCTACACCTTC. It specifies CACARAYGYTF.

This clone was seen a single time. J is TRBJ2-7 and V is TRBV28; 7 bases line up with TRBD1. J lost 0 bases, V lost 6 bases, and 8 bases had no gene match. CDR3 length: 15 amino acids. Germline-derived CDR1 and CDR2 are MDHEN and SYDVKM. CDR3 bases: TGTGCCAGCAGCCGAACAGGGGTAAGCTCCTACGAGCAGTACTTC. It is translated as CASSRTGVSSYEQYF.

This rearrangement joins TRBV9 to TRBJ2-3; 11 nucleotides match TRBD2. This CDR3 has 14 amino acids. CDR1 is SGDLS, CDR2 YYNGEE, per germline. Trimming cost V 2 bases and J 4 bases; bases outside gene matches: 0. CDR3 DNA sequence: TGTGCCAGCAGCGTTAGCGGGAGGGCAGATACGCAGTATTTT. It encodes CASSVSGRADTQYF.

CDR3 amino acids: CASSNLAGGPLYEQYF. In DNA, the CDR3 is TGTGCCAGTAGTAACTTAGCGGGAGGGCCCCTCTACGAGCAGTACTTC. The chain is built from TRBV19 and TRBJ2-7; TRBD2 matches at 11 bases. The CDR3 totals 16 residues. The V gene end was trimmed by 4 bases and the J gene end by 3 bases; junction bases not matched to a gene: 8. Germline V gene lookup returns CDR1 LNHDA and CDR2 SQIVND (reference sequence).